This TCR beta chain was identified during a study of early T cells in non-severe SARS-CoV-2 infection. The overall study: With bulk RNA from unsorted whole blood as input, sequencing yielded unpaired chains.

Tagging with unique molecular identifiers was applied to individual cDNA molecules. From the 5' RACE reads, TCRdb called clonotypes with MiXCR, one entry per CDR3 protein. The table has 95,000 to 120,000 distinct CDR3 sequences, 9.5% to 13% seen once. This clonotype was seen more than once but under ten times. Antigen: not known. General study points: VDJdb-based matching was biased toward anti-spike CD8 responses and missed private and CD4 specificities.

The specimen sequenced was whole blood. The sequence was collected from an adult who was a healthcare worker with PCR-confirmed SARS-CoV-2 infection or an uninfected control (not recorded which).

The CDR3 protein is CASRLAIDGGDQDTQYF. The CDR3 DNA follows: TGTGCAAGTCGCTTAGCGATCGACGGGGGCGATCAAGATACGCAGTATTTT. The genes are TRBV12-2 and TRBJ2-3; whether TRBD1, the table's D call, matches the DNA was not checked. TRBV12-2 constitutes a pseudogene. The CDR3 contains 17 residues.